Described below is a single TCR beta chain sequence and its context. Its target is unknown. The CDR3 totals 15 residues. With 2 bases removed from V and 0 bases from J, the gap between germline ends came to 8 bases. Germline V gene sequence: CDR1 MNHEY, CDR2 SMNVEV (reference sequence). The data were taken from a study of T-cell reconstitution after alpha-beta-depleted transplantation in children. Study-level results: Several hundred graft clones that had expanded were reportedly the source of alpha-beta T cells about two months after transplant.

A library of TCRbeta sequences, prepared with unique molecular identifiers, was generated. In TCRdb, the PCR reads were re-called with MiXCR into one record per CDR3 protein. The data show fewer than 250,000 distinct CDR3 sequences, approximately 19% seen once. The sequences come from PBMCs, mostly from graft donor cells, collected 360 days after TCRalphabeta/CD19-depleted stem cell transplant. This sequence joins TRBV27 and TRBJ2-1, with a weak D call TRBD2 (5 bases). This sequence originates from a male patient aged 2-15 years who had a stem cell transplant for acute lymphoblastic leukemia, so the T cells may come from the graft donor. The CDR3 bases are TGTGCCAGCAGTTTAGGAGGAAACTCCTACAATGAGCAGTTCTTC. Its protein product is CASSLGGNSYNEQFF.